These 14 T cell receptor beta chains were sequenced from one sample in a study of T cells in localized non-small cell lung cancer. Assay used: immunoSEQ multiplex PCR; TCRdb lists only in-frame clones, some missing. Of about 40,000 clones listed, about 90% were seen once; the top ten hold 6.4%. The input for sequencing was peripheral blood, taken before any cancer treatment. The receptors here all came from a man between 40 and 70 years old with stage I lung adenocarcinoma.

This chain joins TRBV4-2 and TRBJ1-1; D may be TRBD1 (6 bases). The CDR3 extends over 11 amino acids. Germline values: CDR1 LGHNA, CDR2 YNFKEQ. The V and J ends lost 6 bases and 7 bases respectively, with 9 bases between them. For the CDR3, the DNA is TGTGCCAGCAGGAGGACAGATGAAGCTTTCTTT. It yields the protein CASRRTDEAFF.

This chain connects TRBV25-1 to TRBJ1-3, with unresolved D. Germline lookup yields CDR1 MGHDK and CDR2 SYGVNS. This CDR3 has 14 amino acids. Trimming took 0 bases from V and 0 from J, leaving 3 bases between them. CDR3 coding DNA: TGTGCCAGCAGTGAATACGACTCTGGAAACACCATATATTTT. This gives the protein CASSEYDSGNTIYF.

This clone was seen once. The chain recombines TRBV7-3 with TRBJ2-7; D call uncertain. The germline V gene has CDR1 SGHTA and CDR2 FQGTGA. Trimming pared 5 bases from V and 6 bases from J, leaving 17 bases between. This CDR3 spans 14 amino acids. The CDR3 bases are TGTGCCAGCAGCCCTACCGGAGACACTCCCGAGCAGTACTTC. This sequence encodes CASSPTGDTPEQYF. The complete variable domain, with remaining parts taken from reference TRBV7-3 and TRBJ2-7, reads GAGVSQTPSNKVTEKGKYVELRCDPISGHTALYWYRQSLGQGPEFLIYFQGTGAADDSGLPNDRFFAVRPEGSVSTLKIQRTERGDSAVYLCASSPTGDTPEQYFGPGTRLTVT.

V usage is TRBV7-9 and J usage is TRBJ2-2; D might be TRBD1 (6 bases). The V end lost 1 base, the J end lost 2 bases, and 8 bases lay between the germline ends. CDR1 is SEHNR, CDR2 FQNEAQ, per germline (reference sequence). CDR3 length: 15 residues. CDR3 protein: CASSLVQGNTGELFF. The CDR3 bases are TGTGCCAGCAGCTTAGTACAGGGTAACACCGGGGAGCTGTTTTTT.

This clone was observed a few times. CDR3 in amino acids: CASSPVSGNYNEQFF. CDR3 in DNA: TGTGCCAGCTCACCAGTTAGCGGGAATTACAATGAGCAGTTCTTC. The V gene is TRBV18, the J gene TRBJ2-1, with 8 positions matching TRBD2. Germline V gives CDR1 KGHSH, CDR2 LQKENI. CDR3 length: 15 residues. Trimming at V came to 2 bases and at J to 4 bases, leaving 4 bases not matched to a gene.

The genes are TRBV7-2 and TRBJ1-1; D gene unclear. V lost 4 bases to trimming and J lost 3 bases, with 12 bases between them. Germline CDR1 is SGHTA and CDR2 is FQGNSA. The CDR3 consists of 14 residues. The CDR3 DNA reads TGTGCCAGCAGCTCCCGACCGGGAGACACTGAAGCTTTCTTT. Translated, it gives CASSSRPGDTEAFF.

This clone was seen just once. This sequence joins TRBV4-2 and TRBJ2-7, with D possibly TRBD1 on 6 matching bases. This CDR3 spans 17 amino acids. CDR1 and CDR2 from the germline V gene are LGHNA and YNFKEQ. The germline V and J ends were trimmed by 1 base and 0 bases, with 16 bases remaining between them. In nucleotides, the CDR3 is TGTGCCAGCAGCCAAGGTGCACAGGGCGTGGACTCCTACGAGCAGTACTTC. Translated: CASSQGAQGVDSYEQYF.

The chain employs TRBV4-1 and TRBJ1-5, with TRBD1 as a possible D gene (5 bases). The CDR3 consists of 19 residues. Per germline, CDR1 MGHRA and CDR2 YSYEKL. V was cut by 0 bases and J by 6 bases, with 24 bases left in between. The chain's CDR3 is CASSQDKGNRHRGFQPQHF. Here the CDR3 DNA reads TGCGCCAGCAGCCAAGATAAGGGGAACCGACATCGAGGGTTTCAGCCCCAGCATTTT.

V is TRBV4-3 and J is TRBJ1-5; 9 positions match TRBD1. Trimming removed 3 bases from V and 3 bases from J; junction bases left unmatched: 3. CDR3 length: 15 residues. Germline CDR1 is LGHNA and CDR2 is YSLEER. The CDR3 nucleotides read TGCGCCAGCAGCCAGGGGGACAGGGACAATCAGCCCCAGCATTTT. Protein product: CASSQGDRDNQPQHF.

This sequence joins TRBV5-4 and TRBJ2-5, with D possibly TRBD2 on 6 matching bases. This CDR3 spans 16 amino acids. CDR1 is SGHNT and CDR2 is YYREEE in the germline V gene (reference sequence). Trimming shortened V by 3 bases and J by 2 bases, and 17 bases separated the two germline ends. CDR3 sequence (DNA): TGTGCCAGCAGCTGGACTGGCCTAGCGCCTCAAGAGACCCAGTACTTC. Translation: CASSWTGLAPQETQYF.

The V gene is TRBV5-6, the J gene TRBJ2-7; D remains unclear. The CDR3 contains 14 residues. CDR1 SGHDT and CDR2 YYEEEE come from the germline V gene. V lost 2 bases, J lost 0 bases, and 9 bases lay in between. The CDR3: CASSLGGNSYEQYF. The CDR3 nucleotides are TGTGCCAGCAGCTTAGGTGGAAACTCCTACGAGCAGTACTTC.

This clone was seen only a few times. The rearrangement joins TRBV7-9 to TRBJ2-7, with TRBD1 matching over 8 bases. The CDR3 runs to 16 residues. The junction had 10 bases not matched to a gene; V was cut back by 4 bases and J by 2 bases. Germline V gene data show CDR1 as SEHNR and CDR2 as FQNEAQ (reference sequence). CDR3 nucleotide sequence: TGTGCCAGCAGCTCCGACGGACAGGGAAGCGCCTACGAGCAGTACTTC. It codes for CASSSDGQGSAYEQYF.

The chain couples TRBV5-1 to TRBJ2-4; 7 bases match TRBD1. The V gene's germline CDR1 is SGHRS and CDR2 YFSETQ. This CDR3 is 17 amino acids long. The J segment lost 7 bases and the V segment lost 0 bases, leaving 13 bases of the junction unmatched. The CDR3 DNA reads as TGCGCCAGCAGCTTGGGGCCCGATACAGGGGCCGGGAACATTCAGTACTTC. This codes for CASSLGPDTGAGNIQYF.

The rearrangement joins TRBV10-3 to TRBJ2-1, with TRBD2 matching 12 bases. V was pared by 6 bases and J by 8 bases, with 5 bases of the junction left unmatched. This CDR3 spans 14 amino acids. Looked up from germline, CDR1 is ENHRY and CDR2 is SYGVKD. In nucleotides, the CDR3 is TGTGCCATCAGCCCGGGACTAGCGGGCGATGAGCAGTTCTTC. Its protein is CAISPGLAGDEQFF.